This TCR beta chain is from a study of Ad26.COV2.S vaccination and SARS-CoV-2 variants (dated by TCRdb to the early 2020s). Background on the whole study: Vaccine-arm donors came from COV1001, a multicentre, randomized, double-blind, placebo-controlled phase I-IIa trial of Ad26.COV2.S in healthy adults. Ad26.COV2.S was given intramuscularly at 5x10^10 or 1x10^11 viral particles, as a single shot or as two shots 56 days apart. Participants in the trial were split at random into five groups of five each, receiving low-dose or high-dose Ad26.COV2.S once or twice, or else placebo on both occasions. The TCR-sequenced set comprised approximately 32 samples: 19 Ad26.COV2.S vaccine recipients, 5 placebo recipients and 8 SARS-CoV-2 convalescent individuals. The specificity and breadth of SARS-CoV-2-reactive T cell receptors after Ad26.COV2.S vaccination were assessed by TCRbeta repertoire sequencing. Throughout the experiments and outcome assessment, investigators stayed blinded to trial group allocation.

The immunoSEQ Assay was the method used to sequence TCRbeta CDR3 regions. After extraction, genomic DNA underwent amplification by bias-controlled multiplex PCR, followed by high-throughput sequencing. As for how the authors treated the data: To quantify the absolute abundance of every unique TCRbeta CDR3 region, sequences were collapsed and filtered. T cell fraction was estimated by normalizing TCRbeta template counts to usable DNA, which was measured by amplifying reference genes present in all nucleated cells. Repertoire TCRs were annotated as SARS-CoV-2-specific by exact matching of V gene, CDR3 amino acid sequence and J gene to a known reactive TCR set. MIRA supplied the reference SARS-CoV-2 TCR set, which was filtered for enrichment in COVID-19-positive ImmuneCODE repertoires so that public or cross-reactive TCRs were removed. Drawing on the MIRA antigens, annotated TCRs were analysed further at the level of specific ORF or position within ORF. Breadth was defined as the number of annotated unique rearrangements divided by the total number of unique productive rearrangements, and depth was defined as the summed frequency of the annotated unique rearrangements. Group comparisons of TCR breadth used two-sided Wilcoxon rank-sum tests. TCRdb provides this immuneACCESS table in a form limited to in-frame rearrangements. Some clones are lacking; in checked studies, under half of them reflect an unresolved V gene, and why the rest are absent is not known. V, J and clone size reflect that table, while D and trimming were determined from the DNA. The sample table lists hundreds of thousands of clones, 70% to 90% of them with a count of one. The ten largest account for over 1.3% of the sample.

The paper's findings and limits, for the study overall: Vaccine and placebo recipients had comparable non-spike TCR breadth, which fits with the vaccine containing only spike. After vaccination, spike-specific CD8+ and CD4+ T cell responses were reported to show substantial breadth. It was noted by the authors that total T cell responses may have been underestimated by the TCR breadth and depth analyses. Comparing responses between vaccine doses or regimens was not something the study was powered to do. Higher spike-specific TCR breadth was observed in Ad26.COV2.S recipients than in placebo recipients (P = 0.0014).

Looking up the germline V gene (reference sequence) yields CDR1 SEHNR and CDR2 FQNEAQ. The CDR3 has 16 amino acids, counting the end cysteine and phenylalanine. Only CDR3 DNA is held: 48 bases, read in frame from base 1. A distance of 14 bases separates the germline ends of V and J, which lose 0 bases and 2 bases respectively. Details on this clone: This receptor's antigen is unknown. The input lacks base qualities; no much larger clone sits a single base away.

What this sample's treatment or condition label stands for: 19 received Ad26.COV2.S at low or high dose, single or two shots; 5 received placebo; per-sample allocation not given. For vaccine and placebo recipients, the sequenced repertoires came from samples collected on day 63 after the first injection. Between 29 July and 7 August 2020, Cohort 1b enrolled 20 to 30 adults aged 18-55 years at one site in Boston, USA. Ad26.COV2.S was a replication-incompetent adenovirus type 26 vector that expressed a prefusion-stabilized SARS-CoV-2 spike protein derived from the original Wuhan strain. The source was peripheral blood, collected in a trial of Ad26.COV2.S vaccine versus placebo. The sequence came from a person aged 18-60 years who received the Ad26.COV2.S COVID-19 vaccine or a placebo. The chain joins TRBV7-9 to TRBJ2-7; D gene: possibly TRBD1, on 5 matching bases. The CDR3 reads CASSLAFQGIPYEQYF. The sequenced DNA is TGTGCCAGCAGCTTAGCGTTCCAGGGAATTCCCTACGAGCAGTACTTC.